The clone carrying this T cell receptor (beta chain) was picked up many times. There were approximately 900,000 CD4+ or CD8+ T cells used in the sorted libraries. These data originate in a study of neurological immune-mediated disorders. V shed 4 bases, J shed 9 bases, and the junction held 8 bases outside the gene matches. Germline V gene data show CDR1 as DFQATT and CDR2 as SNEGSKA (reference sequence). The CDR3 sequence is 14 residues long. Each CDR3 protein gets one entry after TCRdb re-called the 5' RACE reads with MiXCR. The repertoire includes fewer than 40,000 distinct CDR3 sequences, just over 4% of them detected once, and nearly 25% sits in the top ten.

This sequence was found in a woman aged 40 to 50 in good health. V is TRBV20-1 and J is TRBJ2-1; 11 bases map to TRBD2. The sample consisted of CD4+ T cells from blood. CDR3 region: CSATPSGRISEQFF. In DNA form, the CDR3 reads TGCAGTGCTACCCCTAGCGGGAGGATAAGTGAGCAGTTCTTC.